This is a list of T cell receptor beta chains from one sample in a study of cytomegalovirus exposure and HLA in healthy donors. Assay used: immunoSEQ multiplex PCR; TCRdb lists only in-frame clones, some missing. This table has approximately 120,000 clones, around 82% appearing once. The sample taken for sequencing was PBMCs. These receptors were collected from a woman in her 40s in good health and CMV-seropositive. Each CDR3 is given with its conserved first and last residue. A D gene is named only where the DNA matches it firmly. Part of the rows lack a size; the others show once, few, many or a class for expanded clones.

abundance | d_gene | j_gene | v_gene | CDR3nt | CDR3aa
- | TRBD2 | TRBJ2-7 | TRBV11-3 | TGTGCCAGCAGCGAAGGGACTAGCGGGACGTCCGAGCAGTACTTC | CASSEGTSGTSEQYF
- | - | TRBJ2-3 | TRBV19 | TGTGCCAGTAGTTATAAAACAGGGTTCGGGGATACGCAGTATTTT | CASSYKTGFGDTQYF
- | - | TRBJ1-4 | TRBV28 | TGTGCCAGCAGTCCCGACCCGGGCGGGGGGGGAAATGAAAAACTGTTTTTT | CASSPDPGGGGNEKLFF
- | TRBD2 | TRBJ2-3 | TRBV7-2 | TGTGCCAGCAGCTTATTGACTAGCGGGACAGATACGCAGTATTTT | CASSLLTSGTDTQYF
- | - | TRBJ2-2 | TRBV4-1 | TGCGCCAGCAGCCAAGTAGGTAGCGGTACCGGGGAGCTGTTTTTT | CASSQVGSGTGELFF
- | - | TRBJ2-5 | TRBV28 | TGTGCCAGCACCCCCCCGGCCAGGGGAGCGACCCAGTACTTC | CASTPPARGATQYF
- | - | TRBJ2-5 | TRBV5-6 | TGTGCCAGCAGCTTGATCGGGGAGACCCAGTACTTC | CASSLIGETQYF
- | - | TRBJ2-1 | TRBV27 | TGTGCCAGCAGTTTCTCCGACGGGTTATGGCAGTTCTTC | CASSFSDGLWQFF
- | - | TRBJ2-1 | TRBV13 | TGTGCCAGCAGCGCGCAGCAGGGTATAGGAGATGAGCAGTTCTTC | CASSAQQGIGDEQFF
few | - | TRBJ2-5 | TRBV21-1 | TGTGCCAGCAGCAAGGGGAGAATCGCGGCCCAAGAGACCCAGTACTTC | CASSKGRIAAQETQYF
few | - | TRBJ2-6 | TRBV7-8 | TGTGCCAGCAGCTTATTGGGACTTGGGCAGGCGAGCTCTGGGGCCAACGTCCTGACTTTC | CASSLLGLGQASSGANVLTF
- | TRBD1 | TRBJ2-7 | TRBV12-5 | TGTGCTAGTGGTTTGGTATTGGGACAGGACCCCTACGAGCAGTACTTC | CASGLVLGQDPYEQYF
- | TRBD2 | TRBJ2-1 | TRBV5-1 | TGCGCCAGCAGCCGGCGAGGAGCGGGAGAACTCTCCTACAATGAGCAGTTCTTC | CASSRRGAGELSYNEQFF
- | - | TRBJ2-7 | TRBV19 | TGTGCCAGTAGTATAGATATCCAGGGGCTGAACGAGCAGTACTTC | CASSIDIQGLNEQYF
- | TRBD2 | TRBJ2-5 | TRBV7-2 | TGTGCCAGCAGCCCCCAGACTAGCGTACTTTTGGGGGAGACCCAGTACTTC | CASSPQTSVLLGETQYF
- | - | TRBJ2-1 | TRBV7-8 | TGTGCCAGCAGCTTAGGATTGCGGCGTGAGCAGTTCTTC | CASSLGLRREQFF
- | TRBD2 | TRBJ2-7 | TRBV4-1 | TGCGCCAGCAGCCAAGTCCATAGCGGGGGTGCCTACGAGCAGTACTTC | CASSQVHSGGAYEQYF
- | - | TRBJ2-3 | TRBV4-1 | TGCGCCAGCAGCCAAGATCTACTGGATACGCAGTATTTT | CASSQDLLDTQYF
- | - | TRBJ1-1 | TRBV25-1 | TGTGCCAGCTCCGAGGGAGTCCTGGCTGAAGCTTTCTTT | CASSEGVLAEAFF
- | - | TRBJ2-5 | TRBV5-1 | TGCGCCAGCAGCCCTAACCAAGAGACCCAGTACTTC | CASSPNQETQYF
- | TRBD1 | TRBJ1-4 | TRBV28 | TGTGCCAGCAGACTTATGGGACAGGGTTCTGAAAAACTGTTTTTT | CASRLMGQGSEKLFF
- | - | TRBJ1-6 | TRBV30 | TGTGCCGGTACCGCCGGTGACGGAGACTCCTATAATTCACCCCTCCACTTT | CAGTAGDGDSYNSPLHF
few | TRBD2 | TRBJ2-1 | TRBV2 | TGTGCCAGCAGTCCTAGCGGGAGTCCGACCTACAATGAGCAGTTCTTC | CASSPSGSPTYNEQFF
- | - | TRBJ2-1 | TRBV9 | TGTGCCAGCAGCGTAGAGGGGGAGAGATCCAATGAGCAGTTCTTC | CASSVEGERSNEQFF
- | - | TRBJ1-5 | TRBV18 | TGTGCCAGCTCACCATCAAGGGCAGGGGCCGGGCAGCCCCAGCATTTT | CASSPSRAGAGQPQHF
- | TRBD2 | TRBJ2-7 | TRBV30 | TGTGCCTGGAGCCCGGGTCTAGCGGGACCTTTTTACGAGCAGTACTTC | CAWSPGLAGPFYEQYF
- | - | TRBJ2-7 | TRBV7-7 | TGTGCTAGCAGCTGCCATATGGCGGTAGAAGACTACGAGCAGTACTTC | CASSCHMAVEDYEQYF
- | - | TRBJ1-2 | TRBV6-5 | TGTGCCAGCCGGGGAGGGGCCTATGGCTACACCTTC | CASRGGAYGYTF
- | - | TRBJ1-1 | TRBV28 | TGTGCCAGCAGTCGAGCGAAATTTGAAGCTTTCTTT | CASSRAKFEAFF
few | TRBD2 | TRBJ2-5 | TRBV15 | TGTGCCACCAGCAGAGATGGGGGGGAGATCAGCGAGACCCAGTACTTC | CATSRDGGEISETQYF
- | TRBD1 | TRBJ1-1 | TRBV19 | TGTGCCAGTAGTACCCCGACAGGGAAAGTGAACACTGAAGCTTTCTTT | CASSTPTGKVNTEAFF
- | - | TRBJ2-6 | TRBV7-3 | TGTGCCAGCAGCCCCGGGGGAGCTGGGGCCAACGTCCTGACTTTC | CASSPGGAGANVLTF
- | - | TRBJ1-5 | TRBV5-1 | TGCGCCAGCAGCCCGGGAGGGGGGCAGCCCCAGCATTTT | CASSPGGGQPQHF
few | TRBD2 | TRBJ2-1 | TRBV6-5 | TGTGCCAGCAGTTACTCGGTCGATAGCGGGGGCACTGAGCAGTTCTTC | CASSYSVDSGGTEQFF
- | TRBD2 | TRBJ2-1 | TRBV19 | TGTGCTAGCGGGAGAGATGAGCAGTTCTTC | CASGRDEQFF
few | - | TRBJ2-7 | TRBV27 | TGTGCCAGCAGTCAGGGCTCCTACGAGCAGTACTTC | CASSQGSYEQYF
- | - | TRBJ2-3 | TRBV11-3 | TGTGCCAGCAGCTCGGTGGTCCGGGGGACGACAGATACGCAGTATTTT | CASSSVVRGTTDTQYF
once | - | TRBJ1-5 | TRBV6-5 | TGTGCCAGCAGTCAGCAATCGGGTCAGCCCCAGCATTTT | CASSQQSGQPQHF
- | - | TRBJ2-2 | TRBV2 | TGTGCCAGCAGGTTAGGCTTGTCGGGCACCGGGGAGCTGTTTTTT | CASRLGLSGTGELFF
few | - | TRBJ1-1 | TRBV18 | TGTGCCAGCTCACCGAACGGGGTGGCGAACACTGAAGCTTTCTTT | CASSPNGVANTEAFF
- | - | TRBJ2-3 | TRBV6-5 | TGTGCCAGCAGTTACTGGGGCCTCACAGATACGCAGTATTTT | CASSYWGLTDTQYF
- | - | TRBJ2-7 | TRBV5-1 | TGCGCCAGCAGCCAAACGGACATGGCCGAGCAGTACTTC | CASSQTDMAEQYF
- | TRBD1 | TRBJ2-1 | TRBV7-9 | TGTTCCAGCAGCTCTCCCCCGGACAGGCAACAGTTCTTC | CSSSSPPDRQQFF
- | TRBD1 | TRBJ2-1 | TRBV6-1 | TGTGCCAGCAGGGAAAGGGGGACAGCAACTAACAATGAGCAGTTCTTC | CASRERGTATNNEQFF
- | TRBD1 | TRBJ2-1 | TRBV11-3 | TGTGCCAGCAGCACCGACAGGGCTTTCTCCTACAATGAGCAGTTCTTC | CASSTDRAFSYNEQFF
once | - | TRBJ1-2 | TRBV7-9 | TGCGCCAGCAGCTTAGACGACTACTATGGCTACACCTTC | CASSLDDYYGYTF
- | TRBD2 | TRBJ2-3 | TRBV18 | TGTGCCAGCTCACCTAAGACTAGCGGGGTCACAGATACGCAGTATTTT | CASSPKTSGVTDTQYF
- | - | TRBJ1-2 | TRBV19 | TGTGCCAGTCGAAATATGCCTCCAGGGTATGGCTACACCTTC | CASRNMPPGYGYTF
- | TRBD1 | TRBJ1-1 | TRBV7-9 | TGTGCCAGCAGCAACCGGGACAGCCCTGAAGCTTTCTTT | CASSNRDSPEAFF
- | - | TRBJ1-1 | TRBV11-2 | TGTGCCAGCAGCTTATTCCGGACAGCCACTGAAGCTTTCTTT | CASSLFRTATEAFF